These 22 T cell receptor beta chains share one sample of origin, sequenced in a study of T-cell reconstitution after alpha-beta-depleted transplantation in children. Researchers prepared the TCRbeta library using unique molecular identifiers, the study reports. Using its own MiXCR run on the PCR reads, TCRdb lists one record per CDR3 protein. This table has 90,000 to 130,000 distinct CDR3 sequences, approximately 10% appearing once. This material consisted of PBMCs, taken before TCRalphabeta/CD19-depleted stem cell transplant. The receptors shown here come from a boy aged 2 to 9 with acute lymphoblastic leukemia, due to receive a stem cell transplant.

This clonotype was counted ten times or more. The chain couples TRBV20-1 to TRBJ2-7, with TRBD2 identical over 9 bases. This CDR3 region has 15 residues. The V gene's germline CDR1 is DFQATT and CDR2 SNEGSKA (reference sequence). Trimming took 0 bases from V and 4 from J; bases not matched to a gene: 7. The CDR3 DNA reads TGCAGTGCTAGAGATTTCGCGGGAGGGCCGTACGAGCAGTACTTC. It specifies CSARDFAGGPYEQYF.

This clonotype has a count of ten or more. The V call is TRBV6-5, the J call TRBJ1-4, with D unresolved. Germline V CDR1 and CDR2: MNHEY, SVGAGI. The V end lost 6 bases, the J end lost 0 bases, and 11 bases lay between the germline ends. The CDR3 runs 15 residues. CDR3 DNA: TGTGCCAGCAGATTCGACGCAGCAACTAATGAAAAACTGTTTTTT. Encoded protein: CASRFDAATNEKLFF.

The chain uses TRBV4-2 and TRBJ1-2; weak D call: TRBD1 (6 bases). The V gene's germline CDR1 is LGHNA and CDR2 YNFKEQ. The CDR3 length is 14 residues. Trimming shortened V by 1 base and J by 7 bases, and 13 bases separated the two germline ends. The CDR3, as DNA: TGTGCCAGCAGCCAAGTGGGGGGCGGAGGTGGCTACACCTTC. Protein: CASSQVGGGGGYTF.

This clonotype has a handful of counts. CDR3 protein: CASRHDRGLDEQYF. DNA for the CDR3: TGCGCCAGCAGACACGACAGGGGGCTCGACGAGCAGTACTTC. V and J are TRBV5-1 and TRBJ2-7; 10 positions match TRBD1. With 5 bases clipped from V and 5 bases from J, the junction kept 7 bases outside the gene matches. Germline V gene lookup returns CDR1 SGHRS and CDR2 YFSETQ. The CDR3 contains 14 residues.

The chain has TRBV5-1 and TRBJ2-7, with 7 positions matching TRBD2. CDR3 length equals 14 residues. Germline V gene lookup returns CDR1 SGHRS and CDR2 YFSETQ. Trimming took 0 bases from V and 2 from J; bases not matched to a gene: 2. This chain's CDR3 is CASSLAAGAYEQYF. The DNA of the CDR3 is TGCGCCAGCAGCTTGGCCGCGGGGGCCTACGAGCAGTACTTC.

V usage is TRBV30 and J usage is TRBJ2-3; D remains unclear. Germline CDR1 and CDR2: GTSNPN and SVGIG (reference sequence). There are 13 residues in the CDR3. Trimming took 8 bases from V and 2 from J, leaving 14 bases between them. Written as DNA, the CDR3 is TGTGCCCGTCGGACCCCCAACACAGATACGCAGTATTTT. This codes for CARRTPNTDTQYF.

J is TRBJ2-3 and V is TRBV20-1; 12 bases agree with TRBD2. The V gene's germline CDR1 is DFQATT and CDR2 SNEGSKA (reference sequence). CDR3 length equals 16 residues. V dropped 6 bases and J dropped 4; count of bases not matched to a gene: 11. The CDR3 reads CSASGSSGRAADTQYF. CDR3 bases: TGCAGTGCGTCGGGGTCTAGCGGGAGGGCAGCAGATACGCAGTATTTT.

This clonotype was observed a handful of times. The chain recombines TRBV5-6 with TRBJ2-1; TRBD2 matches at 8 bases. The V gene end was trimmed by 1 base and the J gene end by 8 bases; junction bases not matched to a gene: 5. The CDR3 is 14 amino acids. Germline lookup yields CDR1 SGHDT and CDR2 YYEEEE. CDR3: CASSLFSGNHEQFF. CDR3 bases: TGTGCCAGCAGCTTGTTTAGCGGGAACCATGAGCAGTTCTTC.

The genes are TRBV28 and TRBJ1-5; 8 bases agree with TRBD1. With V trimmed by 3 bases and J by 1 base, 11 bases remained unmatched. The CDR3 covers 18 residues. The V gene's germline CDR1 is MDHEN and CDR2 SYDVKM. CDR3 amino acids: CASSFYTTGGKSNQPQHF. As DNA, the CDR3 is TGTGCCAGCAGTTTCTACACCACAGGGGGAAAGAGCAATCAGCCCCAGCATTTT.

The V call is TRBV2, the J call TRBJ2-4; D call uncertain. Germline V gene lookup returns CDR1 SNHLY and CDR2 FYNNEI. The length of the CDR3 is 16 residues. V lost 6 bases, J lost 0 bases, and 15 bases lay in between. Here the CDR3 reads CASRARYGEAKNIQYF. The CDR3 bases are TGTGCCAGCAGGGCTAGGTACGGAGAAGCCAAAAACATTCAGTACTTC.

The count of this clonotype is one. J is TRBJ1-1 and V is TRBV10-3, with TRBD1 as a possible D gene (6 bases). This CDR3 has 14 amino acids. The germline gives CDR1 ENHRY, CDR2 SYGVKD. The germline V and J ends were trimmed by 6 bases and 5 bases, with 16 bases remaining between them. The CDR3 spells CAIRTGRAETEAFF. Here the CDR3 DNA reads TGTGCCATCAGGACAGGCAGGGCGGAGACTGAAGCTTTCTTT.

This clonotype was observed a few times. The chain links TRBV5-1 to TRBJ2-7; 10 bases map to TRBD2. In germline, CDR1 is SGHRS, CDR2 YFSETQ. V shed 3 bases, J shed 2 bases, and the junction held 5 bases outside the gene matches. CDR3 size: 15 residues. This CDR3 is CASSSAGGDAYEQYF. CDR3 coding DNA: TGCGCCAGCAGCTCAGCGGGAGGGGACGCCTACGAGCAGTACTTC.

The chain combines TRBV12-3 or TRBV12-4 with TRBJ2-1; D is uncertain. With 3 bases removed from V and 2 bases from J, the gap between germline ends came to 11 bases. This CDR3 has 15 residues. CDR3 coding DNA: TGTGCCAGCAGTTTCTCCGTTCTAGCCTACAATGAGCAGTTCTTC. It encodes CASSFSVLAYNEQFF.

This clonotype was seen only a few times. The rearrangement uses TRBV12-3 or TRBV12-4 and TRBJ2-2, with D possibly being TRBD2 (6 bases). The CDR3 length is 16 residues. Trimming pared 4 bases from V and 3 bases from J, leaving 15 bases between. CDR3 sequence reads: CASSSPQGLYTGELFF. The DNA for the CDR3 is TGTGCCAGCAGTTCTCCCCAGGGACTGTACACCGGGGAGCTGTTTTTT.

Only a few counts were recorded for this clonotype. CDR3 nucleotide sequence: TGCAGTGCTCAAAGACTAGCGGGATATGAGCAGTTCTTC. This gives the protein CSAQRLAGYEQFF. The genes are TRBV20-1 and TRBJ2-1; 11 nucleotides agree with TRBD2. J was trimmed by 8 bases and V by 5 bases; bases with no gene match: 5. Germline values: CDR1 DFQATT, CDR2 SNEGSKA (reference sequence). This CDR3 is built from 13 residues.

This clonotype was counted a few times. V usage is TRBV28 and J usage is TRBJ1-2, with TRBD1 as a possible D gene (6 bases). The germline CDR1 and CDR2 sequences are MDHEN and SYDVKM. The CDR3 length is 16 residues. Trimming shortened V by 5 bases and J by 1 base, and 17 bases separated the two germline ends. The CDR3 sequence is CASSPAGQPINYGYTF. CDR3 DNA: TGTGCCAGCAGTCCGGCCGGACAGCCTATTAACTATGGCTACACCTTC.

This clonotype was recorded a few times. The rearrangement links TRBV27 to TRBJ2-7; D is uncertain. This CDR3 comprises 15 residues. Trimming removed 8 bases at V and 0 bases at J, with 17 bases between. Germline V gives CDR1 MNHEY, CDR2 SMNVEV (reference sequence). For the CDR3, the DNA is TGTGCCAGCGCTTTCAGTTGGACGTTCTCCTACGAGCAGTACTTC. Its translation is CASAFSWTFSYEQYF.

This clonotype was detected ten times or more. Here the CDR3 reads CASSRDRAYEQFF. CDR3 DNA sequence: TGTGCCAGCAGTCGGGACAGGGCATATGAGCAGTTCTTC. The rearrangement uses TRBV12-3 or TRBV12-4 and TRBJ2-1; 9 nucleotides align to TRBD1. V lost 5 bases, J lost 8 bases, and 4 bases stayed unmatched. This CDR3 has 13 residues.

This clonotype was detected ten times or more. V gene TRBV18 combines with J gene TRBJ1-3; no reliable D call. Germline values: CDR1 KGHSH, CDR2 LQKENI. The CDR3 is 10 amino acids. Trimming stripped 6 bases from V and 7 bases from J, with 4 bases between. In DNA, the CDR3 is TGTGCCAGCTCCCTGAACACCATATATTTT. Its protein is CASSLNTIYF.

The chain combines TRBV2 with TRBJ2-7; tentatively, D is TRBD1 or TRBD2 (5 bases each). V shed 7 bases and J shed 7 bases, with 26 bases lying between them. Germline CDR1 reads SNHLY; CDR2 reads FYNNEI. The CDR3 loop spans 16 amino acids. CDR3 bases: TGTGCCAGCAAAGACAGAGGGAACTCAATTACGAAGGAGCAGTACTTC. This sequence encodes CASKDRGNSITKEQYF.

This clonotype came up a few times. The chain is built from TRBV7-9 and TRBJ2-5; D is undetermined. This CDR3 spans 15 amino acids. V was pared by 0 bases and J by 3 bases, with 11 bases between. Germline V gene data show CDR1 as SEHNR and CDR2 as FQNEAQ (reference sequence). The CDR3 here is CASSLAGGYEETQYF. As DNA, the CDR3 is TGTGCCAGCAGCTTAGCCGGCGGTTACGAAGAGACCCAGTACTTC.

Many counts were recorded for this clonotype. The chain uses TRBV7-2 and TRBJ2-2; D remains ambiguous. This CDR3 is built from 13 residues. Germline V gene data show CDR1 as SGHTA and CDR2 as FQGNSA. Trimming left V 3 bases short and J 6 bases short, with 8 bases between. DNA of the CDR3: TGTGCCAGCAGCTTCGGTTGGTCCGGGGAGCTGTTTTTT. This sequence encodes CASSFGWSGELFF. Variable domain in full (rest from reference TRBV7-2 and TRBJ2-2): GAGVSQSPSNKVTEKGKDVELRCDPISGHTALYWYRQSLGQGLEFLIYFQGNSAPDKSGLPSDRFSAERTGGSVSTLTIQRTQQEDSAVYLCASSFGWSGELFFGEGSRLTVL.